The clone carrying this T cell receptor (beta chain) came up many times. The target antigen is unknown. The data derive from a study of blood T cells in healthy people across ages. Broader study findings: CMV status of donors was not determined, possibly confounding expanded clonotype changes.

A second PCR of about 7 to 11 cycles used a sample-barcoded 5' primer and a J-beta primer mix. TCRdb reprocessed the 5' RACE reads via MiXCR and lists one record per CDR3 protein. Here the sample spans about 670,000 distinct CDR3 sequences, about 43% being singletons. The sample taken for sequencing was blood. This clonotype originated in a man older than 75 in good health.

DNA for the CDR3: TGCAGTGCTACTCAAGGGACTAGCGGTTCCTACGAGCAGTACTTC. This codes for CSATQGTSGSYEQYF. This chain connects TRBV20-1 to TRBJ2-7; TRBD2 aligns across 11 bases. The CDR3 has 15 residues. The trim removed 4 bases at V and 1 base at J, leaving 6 bases unmatched. Germline V gives CDR1 DFQATT, CDR2 SNEGSKA (reference sequence).